The clone carrying this TCR beta chain was seen more than once but under ten times. Some clones are missing from TCRdb's copy, which holds only in-frame ones; the method was immunoSEQ multiplex PCR. This table has about 270,000 clones, approximately 80% appearing once. This sample stems from a study of blood T cell repertoires in COVID-19. About the study: Sites across the United States, Italy and Spain contributed samples from acute and convalescent COVID-19.

With V trimmed by 5 bases and J by 6 bases, 13 bases remained unmatched. Germline loops: CDR1 SSHAT, CDR2 FNYEAQ (reference sequence). The CDR3 is made up of 18 amino acids. Specimen: peripheral blood. This TCR came from a woman aged 50 to 65 with active or convalescent COVID-19. The chain links TRBV7-7 to TRBJ2-1, with 13 bases lining up with TRBD2. The CDR3 protein is CASSRTTSGRAAFNEQFF. The DNA for the CDR3 is TGTGCCAGCAGCCGAACTACTAGCGGGAGGGCCGCGTTCAATGAGCAGTTCTTC. The full variable domain, in which reference TRBV7-7 and TRBJ2-1 provide the parts outside the CDR3, is GAGVSQSPRYKVTKRGQDVTLRCDPISSHATLYWYQQALGQGPEFLTYFNYEAQPDKSGLPSDRFSAERPEGSISTLTIQRTEQRDSAMYRCASSRTTSGRAAFNEQFFGPGTRLTVL.